These 9 T cell receptor beta chains were sequenced from one sample in a study of PD-1 blockade in classical Hodgkin lymphoma. The assay was immunoSEQ multiplex PCR, and TCRdb's table has in-frame clones only and misses some. The repertoire holds about 30,000 clones, with roughly two thirds as singletons. The patients all showed relapse after autologous stem cell transplantation, while their brentuximab vedotin exposure varied. The sample consisted of peripheral blood mononuclear cells (PBMCs), taken before the second cycle of nivolumab. The receptors were gathered from a human donor with classical Hodgkin lymphoma.

The V and J genes are TRBV19 and TRBJ1-2; D not certain. This CDR3 is built from 12 residues. Germline assignment: CDR1 LNHDA and CDR2 SQIVND (reference sequence). Trimming pared 4 bases from V and 3 bases from J, leaving 6 bases between. The CDR3 nucleotides read TGTGCCAGTAGTAATTGGGACTATGGCTACACCTTC. It is translated as CASSNWDYGYTF.

The genes are TRBV28 and TRBJ1-2; the D is unclear. The ends were cut back, 3 bases at V and 4 bases at J, with 15 bases in the middle. Germline V CDR1 and CDR2: MDHEN, SYDVKM. The length of the CDR3 is 15 residues. CDR3 residues: CASSLALRTSYGYTF. The CDR3 coding sequence is TGTGCCAGCAGTTTGGCGCTTCGCACCTCCTATGGCTACACCTTC.

J is TRBJ2-3 and V is TRBV28; D remains unclear. The V gene lost 3 bases and the J gene lost 1 base, with 5 bases spanning the gap. Germline CDR1 is MDHEN and CDR2 is SYDVKM. CDR3 length equals 13 residues. The CDR3 spells CASSFSGTDTQYF. CDR3 bases: TGTGCCAGCAGTTTTTCTGGCACAGATACGCAGTATTTT.

The chain combines TRBV28 with TRBJ2-3, with 11 bases matching TRBD2. Per germline, CDR1 MDHEN and CDR2 SYDVKM. The ends lost 4 bases at V and 6 bases at J; junction bases unmatched: 12. The CDR3 consists of 17 residues. The DNA of the CDR3 is TGTGCCAGCAGTTCACTATCGACTAGCGGGGATACCGATACGCAGTATTTT. Translation: CASSSLSTSGDTDTQYF.

The gene calls are TRBV5-1 and TRBJ2-1; TRBD2 matches at 11 bases. There are 15 residues in the CDR3. V shed 2 bases, J shed 5 bases, and the junction held 3 bases outside the gene matches. Germline lookup yields CDR1 SGHRS and CDR2 YFSETQ. The CDR3 DNA reads TGCGCCAGCAGCTTTAGCGGGGGGGCGGACAATGAGCAGTTCTTC. Protein sequence: CASSFSGGADNEQFF.

The CDR3 loop reads CAAKGNTEAFF. The DNA for the CDR3 is TGTGCCGCGAAGGGGAACACTGAAGCTTTCTTT. The chain links TRBV10-3 to TRBJ1-1; D is unclear. Trimming pared 11 bases from V and 1 base from J, leaving 8 bases between. The CDR3 runs to 11 residues. CDR1 ENHRY and CDR2 SYGVKD come from the germline V gene.

CDR3 DNA: TGTGCCAGCAGTTACTCCGGGGGGACCACTGAAGCTTTCTTT. Translated, it gives CASSYSGGTTEAFF. The chain recombines TRBV6-5 with TRBJ1-1, with D possibly matching TRBD1 (5 bases). Per germline, CDR1 MNHEY and CDR2 SVGAGI. The CDR3 is 14 residues long. V lost 0 bases and J 4 bases, leaving 9 bases between the germline ends.

The chain carries TRBV6-5 and TRBJ2-3, with D uncertain. The germline CDR1 and CDR2 sequences are MNHEY and SVGAGI. The CDR3 is made up of 14 amino acids. Trimming pared 7 bases from V and 2 bases from J, leaving 13 bases between. The CDR3 nucleotides are TGTGCCAGCAAGGGCCTGTGGTACACAGATACGCAGTATTTT. Translation gives CASKGLWYTDTQYF.

J is TRBJ1-5 and V is TRBV7-2, with a weak D call TRBD1 (6 bases). This CDR3 is 15 amino acids long. The germline gives CDR1 SGHTA, CDR2 FQGNSA. The DNA of the CDR3 is TGTGCGACCAGGAAGGGGGAATATAGCAATCAGCCCCAGCATTTT. This codes for CATRKGEYSNQPQHF. The whole variable domain, filled in from reference TRBV7-2 and TRBJ1-5, reads GAGVSQSPSNKVTEKGKDVELRCDPISGHTALYWYRQSLGQGLEFLIYFQGNSAPDKSGLPSDRFSAERTGGSVSTLTIQRTQQEDSAVYLCATRKGEYSNQPQHFGDGTRLSIL.